This entry lists 10 T cell receptor beta chains sequenced from one sample in a study of early T cells in non-severe SARS-CoV-2 infection. One entry per CDR3 protein, called by TCRdb with MiXCR from the 5' RACE reads. The table records tens of thousands of distinct CDR3 sequences, over 6.5% of them present only once. The specimen sequenced was whole blood. These receptors all come from an adult who was a healthcare worker with PCR-confirmed SARS-CoV-2 infection or an uninfected control (not recorded which).

This clonotype showed up just a few times. This may come from a read error, since a much larger clone is one base off. The rearrangement joins TRBV4-1 to TRBJ2-7, with D perhaps matching TRBD2 (5 bases). The CDR3 runs to 17 residues. Germline CDR1 reads MGHRA; CDR2 reads YSYEKL. Trimming left V 0 bases short and J 1 base short, with 16 bases between. CDR3 protein: CASSQEPPREQSYEQYF. The CDR3 DNA sequence: TGCGCCAGCAGCCAAGAACCCCCGAGGGAGCAGTCCTACGAGCAGTACTTC.

This clonotype has ten or more counts. V is TRBV6-5 and J is TRBJ1-2; D call uncertain. This CDR3 region has 16 residues. V shed 6 bases and J shed 4 bases, with 21 bases lying between them. Per germline, CDR1 MNHEY and CDR2 SVGAGI. CDR3 nucleotides: TGTGCCAGCAGCGCCCTTTCGACGGGGAAAGGCTATGGCTACACCTTC. Its protein product is CASSALSTGKGYGYTF.

This clonotype appeared many times. The chain links TRBV20-1 to TRBJ1-2; TRBD1 might be the D (5 bases). With 2 bases removed from V and 7 bases from J, the gap between germline ends came to 11 bases. This CDR3 spans 12 amino acids. Per the germline V gene, CDR1 is DFQATT and CDR2 is SNEGSKA (reference sequence). CDR3 DNA sequence: TGCAGTGCTAGACACCAGGGCGGTGGCTACACCTTC. It is translated as CSARHQGGGYTF.

The V call is TRBV5-4, the J call TRBJ2-7, with 8 bases that match TRBD1. Per the germline V gene, CDR1 is SGHNT and CDR2 is YYREEE (reference sequence). V shed 3 bases, J shed 1 base, and the junction held 9 bases outside the gene matches. The CDR3 is 16 residues long. This CDR3 is CASSSTTGGRSYEQYF. CDR3 DNA: TGTGCCAGCAGCTCAACAACAGGGGGAAGGTCCTACGAGCAGTACTTC.

This clonotype has a count of ten or more. CDR3 sequence reads: CASTFSGSTSEQFF. The CDR3, as DNA: TGTGCCAGCACCTTTAGCGGGAGTACTAGTGAGCAGTTCTTC. The chain uses TRBV7-2 and TRBJ2-1, with 9 bases fitting TRBD2. The CDR3 runs to 14 residues. Germline values: CDR1 SGHTA, CDR2 FQGNSA. V lost 7 bases, J lost 9 bases, and 10 bases stayed unmatched.

This clonotype is medium-sized within its sample. The chain employs TRBV7-2 and TRBJ2-3, with TRBD2 identical over 14 bases. The CDR3 length is 17 residues. From germline, CDR1 is SGHTA and CDR2 FQGNSA. With 4 bases clipped from V and 6 bases from J, the junction kept 9 bases outside the gene matches. In nucleotides, the CDR3 is TGTGCCAGCAGCTCCGGGACTAGCGGGAGTGGGATGGATACGCAGTATTTT. It translates to CASSSGTSGSGMDTQYF.

This clonotype was picked up many times. The genes are TRBV29-1 and TRBJ2-3; 13 bases align to TRBD2. J was trimmed by 6 bases and V by 4 bases; bases with no gene match: 4. CDR3 length: 14 amino acids. Germline CDR1 is SQVTM and CDR2 is ANQGSEA. DNA for the CDR3: TGCAGCGTTGTCGGACTAGCGGGAGAGGATACGCAGTATTTT. It yields the protein CSVVGLAGEDTQYF.

This clonotype was picked up many times. V is TRBV19 and J is TRBJ2-3, with a weak D call TRBD2 (5 bases). Germline CDR1 is LNHDA and CDR2 is SQIVND (reference sequence). This CDR3 has 16 residues. V lost 5 bases to trimming and J lost 0 bases, with 15 bases between them. As DNA, the CDR3 is TGTGCCAGTAGTCCCCTTGGGGAGCACAGCACAGATACGCAGTATTTT. It codes for CASSPLGEHSTDTQYF.

This rearrangement joins TRBV7-9 to TRBJ1-4; 7 nucleotides agree with TRBD1. In germline, CDR1 is SEHNR, CDR2 FQNEAQ (reference sequence). The CDR3 totals 16 residues. V trimming: 0 bases; J trimming: 4 bases; junction bases outside the gene matches: 5. CDR3 nucleotide sequence: TGTGCCAGCAGCTTAGCGGTGACAGGGAGTAATGAAAAACTGTTTTTT. As protein: CASSLAVTGSNEKLFF.

A few counts support this clonotype. The chain has TRBV2 and TRBJ2-2; no firm D call. V dropped 6 bases and J dropped 0 bases, with 11 bases sitting between them. This CDR3 is 15 amino acids long. Germline V lookup: CDR1 SNHLY, CDR2 FYNNEI. CDR3 loop: CASSFFGPNTGELFF. CDR3 DNA sequence: TGTGCCAGCAGCTTCTTCGGGCCGAACACCGGGGAGCTGTTTTTT.